The 13 T cell receptor beta chains presented below share a single source sample, sequenced in a study of technical replicates of blood from several donors. Using immunoSEQ multiplex PCR, the repertoire was profiled, and TCRdb retains in-frame clones only, with some absent. The data hold over 75,000 clones, with 90% to 96% observed a single time. Material: T cells isolated from PBMCs. Every receptor here comes from a human donor in good health.

The J gene is TRBJ2-5, the V gene TRBV7-9, with TRBD1 as a possible D gene (5 bases). Germline values: CDR1 SEHNR, CDR2 FQNEAQ (reference sequence). This CDR3 is 15 amino acids long. Trimming removed 4 bases from V and 7 bases from J, with 19 bases in between. CDR3 DNA: TGTGCCAGCAGCTCTCACAGCCAGGGTTCATGGACCCAGTACTTC. Translated: CASSSHSQGSWTQYF.

V and J are TRBV30 and TRBJ1-2, with a possible D match to TRBD1 (5 bases). The V gene lost 0 bases and the J gene lost 8 bases, with 19 bases spanning the gap. Germline CDR1 GTSNPN, CDR2 SVGIG (reference sequence). This CDR3 is 15 amino acids long. Here the CDR3 reads CAWSVIYLRGDGYTF. In DNA, the CDR3 is TGTGCCTGGAGTGTAATATACTTAAGGGGTGACGGCTACACCTTC.

This chain uses TRBV5-6 with TRBJ1-4, with TRBD1 matching over 7 bases. The CDR3 loop spans 17 amino acids. Trimming cost V 0 bases and J 8 bases; bases outside gene matches: 13. Germline V lookup: CDR1 SGHDT, CDR2 YYEEEE. CDR3 in DNA: TGTGCCAGCAGCTTGGACAGGGGCGGGCCTCCCCGCGAAAAACTGTTTTTT. Its translation is CASSLDRGGPPREKLFF.

This chain joins TRBV19 and TRBJ1-1; a possible D gene is TRBD1 (6 bases). The germline V gene has CDR1 LNHDA and CDR2 SQIVND (reference sequence). CDR3 length: 14 amino acids. Between the trimmed V and J ends, which lost 3 bases and 7 bases, there was a span of 15 bases. This CDR3 is CASSMGPKGVEAFF. CDR3 coding DNA: TGTGCCAGTAGTATGGGACCCAAGGGGGTTGAAGCTTTCTTT.

V usage is TRBV2 and J usage is TRBJ1-6, with 9 bases fitting TRBD1. Germline V gene data show CDR1 as SNHLY and CDR2 as FYNNEI. The length of the CDR3 is 15 residues. The J segment lost 9 bases and the V segment lost 5 bases, leaving 8 bases of the junction unmatched. The CDR3 loop is CASSSTGQGSSPLHF. The CDR3 bases are TGTGCCAGCAGTTCGACCGGACAGGGGAGTTCACCCCTCCACTTT.

V and J are TRBV5-1 and TRBJ2-5; 10 positions match TRBD1. The CDR3 consists of 15 residues. V was clipped by 6 bases and J by 5 bases; unmatched bases: 10. Germline V gene lookup returns CDR1 SGHRS and CDR2 YFSETQ. DNA for the CDR3: TGCGCCAGCATCCCGGGACAGGGGAGAGAGGAGACCCAGTACTTC. This sequence encodes CASIPGQGREETQYF.

V is TRBV5-1 and J is TRBJ1-1; 8 bases match TRBD1. Germline V gene sequence: CDR1 SGHRS, CDR2 YFSETQ. The ends lost 4 bases at V and 1 base at J; junction bases unmatched: 3. This CDR3 spans 14 amino acids. The CDR3 DNA sequence: TGCGCCAGCAGCCCCGGGACAGGGAACACTGAAGCTTTCTTT. Protein sequence: CASSPGTGNTEAFF.

CDR3 sequence reads: CSVEVTWDTDYGYTF. The CDR3 DNA reads as TGCAGCGTTGAAGTTACATGGGACACGGACTATGGCTACACCTTC. The V call is TRBV29-1, the J call TRBJ1-2; perhaps TRBD1 as D (6 bases). V gave up 1 base and J gave up 3 bases, with 15 bases separating them. From germline, CDR1 is SQVTM and CDR2 ANQGSEA. The CDR3 sequence is 15 residues long.

V gene TRBV29-1 combines with J gene TRBJ1-2, with a weak D call TRBD1 (5 bases). The CDR3 is made up of 10 amino acids. The germline CDR1 and CDR2 sequences are SQVTM and ANQGSEA. V gave up 6 bases and J gave up 7 bases, with 9 bases separating them. This CDR3 reads CSVRTSGYTF. The CDR3 nucleotides read TGCAGCGTAAGGACAAGTGGCTACACCTTC.

This clone has just a few counts. The gene calls are TRBV13 and TRBJ2-1; D perhaps matches TRBD2 (6 bases). This CDR3 has 15 amino acids. Germline V gene lookup returns CDR1 PRHDT and CDR2 FYEKMQ (reference sequence). V lost 6 bases to trimming and J lost 0 bases, with 12 bases between them. The CDR3 DNA reads as TGTGCCAGCAGGTCTAGCGCGAGCTCCTACAATGAGCAGTTCTTC. It encodes CASRSSASSYNEQFF.

This chain joins TRBV15 and TRBJ2-7; 9 bases agree with TRBD1. The CDR3 loop spans 16 amino acids. Per germline, CDR1 LNHNV and CDR2 YYDKDF (reference sequence). J lost 2 bases, V lost 0 bases, and 5 bases had no gene match. In DNA form, the CDR3 reads TGTGCCACCAGCAGAGACTTAGGGACAGGGACCTACGAGCAGTACTTC. Translated: CATSRDLGTGTYEQYF.

This clone was detected only once. The rearrangement joins TRBV30 to TRBJ2-2; 9 bases fit TRBD2. With 0 bases clipped from V and 6 bases from J, the junction kept 5 bases outside the gene matches. In germline, CDR1 is GTSNPN, CDR2 SVGIG (reference sequence). The CDR3 contains 15 residues. The CDR3 sequence: CAWSVPAGGAGELFF. The DNA for the CDR3 is TGTGCCTGGAGTGTACCAGCGGGGGGCGCCGGGGAGCTGTTTTTT.

The chain links TRBV7-9 to TRBJ1-2; no clear D. The V gene lost 1 base and the J gene lost 3 bases, with 9 bases spanning the gap. The CDR3 is made up of 14 amino acids. CDR1 is SEHNR and CDR2 is FQNEAQ in the germline V gene (reference sequence). CDR3 sequence (DNA): TGTGCCAGCAGCTTAGGTGGGGAGTACTATGGCTACACCTTC. Protein sequence: CASSLGGEYYGYTF.